The next 30 T cell receptor beta chains were all read from a single sample in a study of control samples from healthy donors and cancer patients. The method was immunoSEQ multiplex PCR; TCRdb's version includes in-frame clones alone and lacks a portion of them. The data contain 110,000 or so clones, 90% of them seen just once; the ten biggest clones take up 4.4%. The sample comprised blood. The source of these receptors is a human donor in good health. The donor label of this sample is uncertain.

This chain links TRBV9 with TRBJ1-6, with D possibly TRBD1 on 6 matching bases. The germline V gene has CDR1 SGDLS and CDR2 YYNGEE. The germline V and J ends were trimmed by 7 bases and 4 bases, with 18 bases remaining between them. The CDR3 is 16 amino acids. The CDR3 nucleotides read TGTGCCAGCCCCAGGACGGGGCAGGGGTATAATTCACCCCTCCACTTT. Translating it yields CASPRTGQGYNSPLHF. The variable domain in full, completed from reference TRBV9 and TRBJ1-6, reads DSGVTQTPKHLITATGQRVTLRCSPRSGDLSVYWYQQSLDQGLQFLIQYYNGEERAKGNILERFSAQQFPDLHSELNLSSLELGDSALYFCASPRTGQGYNSPLHFGNGTRLTVT.

This sequence joins TRBV5-1 and TRBJ2-1; D tentatively reads TRBD1 or TRBD2 (5 bases each). The V gene lost 10 bases and the J gene lost 8 bases, with 19 bases spanning the gap. Germline CDR1 and CDR2: SGHRS and YFSETQ. The CDR3 loop spans 13 amino acids. DNA for the CDR3: TGCGCCTCCGGGACGGTTTTGGAGGATGAGCAGTTCTTC. Translation gives CASGTVLEDEQFF.

V usage is TRBV6-5 and J usage is TRBJ1-2; TRBD1 aligns across 7 bases. The CDR3 runs to 14 residues. Germline assignment: CDR1 MNHEY and CDR2 SVGAGI. J was trimmed by 4 bases and V by 6 bases; bases with no gene match: 8. CDR3 protein: CASRGDSQLYGYTF. In DNA, the CDR3 is TGTGCCAGCAGGGGGGACAGTCAACTCTATGGCTACACCTTC.

The chain carries TRBV5-4 and TRBJ2-3; no definite D call. The CDR3 loop spans 13 amino acids. The V end lost 4 bases, the J end lost 3 bases, and 9 bases lay between the germline ends. Germline loops: CDR1 SGHNT, CDR2 YYREEE (reference sequence). The CDR3 protein is CASSMDGTDTQYF. The CDR3 DNA is TGTGCCAGCAGCATGGACGGGACAGATACGCAGTATTTT. The variable domain in full, with the rest retrieved from reference TRBV5-4 and TRBJ2-3, is ETGVTQSPTHLIKTRGQQVTLRCSSQSGHNTVSWYQQALGQGPQFIFQYYREEENGRGNFPPRFSGLQFPNYSSELNVNALELDDSALYLCASSMDGTDTQYFGPGTRLTVL.

The rearrangement links TRBV9 to TRBJ1-2, with a weak D call TRBD1 (6 bases). This CDR3 region has 17 residues. The V end was cut by 3 bases, the J end by 7 bases, with 25 bases between. CDR1 is SGDLS, CDR2 YYNGEE, per germline. CDR3 region: CASSGVGAGPPQGGYTF. The CDR3 bases are TGTGCCAGCAGCGGAGTGGGGGCCGGGCCGCCTCAAGGTGGCTACACCTTC.

This clone has just one count. The V gene is TRBV11-1, the J gene TRBJ1-6; D gene unclear. CDR1 is SGHAT, CDR2 FQDESV, per germline (reference sequence). The CDR3 loop spans 14 amino acids. Trimming left V 6 bases short and J 5 bases short, with 11 bases between. The CDR3 loop reads CASSKRGNNSPLHF. The DNA of the CDR3 is TGTGCCAGCAGTAAGCGAGGGAATAATTCACCCCTCCACTTT. The complete variable domain, with remaining parts taken from reference TRBV11-1 and TRBJ1-6, reads EAEVAQSPRYKITEKSQAVAFWCDPISGHATLYWYRQILGQGPELLVQFQDESVVDDSQLPKDRFSAERLKGVDSTLKIQPAELGDSAMYLCASSKRGNNSPLHFGNGTRLTVT.

V is TRBV18 and J is TRBJ1-4, with D maybe TRBD1 (6 bases). Germline CDR1 KGHSH, CDR2 LQKENI. Between the trimmed V and J ends, which lost 3 bases and 5 bases, there was a span of 16 bases. The CDR3 contains 16 residues. The CDR3 DNA is TGTGCCAGCTCACCTTTTACAGGGACAAGAAATGAAAAACTGTTTTTT. Encoded protein: CASSPFTGTRNEKLFF.

The CDR3 DNA reads TGTGCCAGCAGCGCAGACTTGCCAGGAAACACCATATATTTT. This encodes CASSADLPGNTIYF. V usage is TRBV9 and J usage is TRBJ1-3, with D uncertain. The germline V gene has CDR1 SGDLS and CDR2 YYNGEE. Trimming cost V 3 bases and J 4 bases, with 11 bases left between them. The CDR3 loop spans 14 amino acids.

V usage is TRBV5-8 and J usage is TRBJ2-5, with 8 nucleotides matching TRBD1. Trimming cost V 1 base and J 4 bases; bases outside gene matches: 6. The V gene's germline CDR1 is SGHTS and CDR2 YDEGEE. This CDR3 is built from 15 residues. CDR3 protein: CASSLQGAVIETQYF. In nucleotides, the CDR3 is TGTGCCAGCAGCTTGCAGGGGGCGGTCATAGAGACCCAGTACTTC. The full variable domain, with the rest looked up from reference TRBV5-8 and TRBJ2-5, is EAGVTQSPTHLIKTRGQQATLRCSPISGHTSVYWYQQALGLGLQFLLWYDEGEERNRGNFPPRFSGRQFPNYSSELNVNALELEDSALYLCASSLQGAVIETQYFGPGTRLLVL.

V is TRBV19 and J is TRBJ2-7; D ambiguous. This CDR3 comprises 12 residues. The V end was cut by 7 bases, the J end by 7 bases, with 14 bases between. CDR1 is LNHDA and CDR2 is SQIVND in the germline V gene (reference sequence). This CDR3 is CASNKDGWEQYF. CDR3 nucleotides: TGTGCCAGTAACAAGGACGGGTGGGAGCAGTACTTC.

The CDR3 loop reads CASSLVGGLITDTQYF. In nucleotides, the CDR3 is TGTGCCAGCAGCTTAGTTGGGGGACTAATCACAGATACGCAGTATTTT. The chain uses TRBV7-8 and TRBJ2-3; TRBD2 matches at 7 bases. V trimming: 1 base; J trimming: 2 bases; junction bases outside the gene matches: 6. This CDR3 region has 16 residues. The germline V gene has CDR1 SGHVS and CDR2 FQNEAQ. Combining the CDR3 with reference TRBV7-8 and TRBJ2-3 gives the whole variable domain GAGVSQSPRYKVAKRGQDVALRCDPISGHVSLFWYQQALGQGPEFLTYFQNEAQLDKSGLPSDRFFAERPEGSVSTLKIQRTQQEDSAVYLCASSLVGGLITDTQYFGPGTRLTVL.

Notes on this clone: Other DNA sequences within the sample encode an identical CDR3. This sequence joins TRBV15 and TRBJ1-4; D remains unclear. The CDR3 totals 15 residues. V lost 0 bases and J 3 bases, leaving 8 bases between the germline ends. Germline values: CDR1 LNHNV, CDR2 YYDKDF (reference sequence). Here the CDR3 DNA reads TGTGCCACCAGCAGAGATAAAGGGTCTAATGAAAAACTGTTTTTT. Protein: CATSRDKGSNEKLFF.

The rearrangement links TRBV30 to TRBJ1-2; weak D call: TRBD1 (5 bases). CDR3 length: 15 residues. Trimming pared 3 bases from V and 0 bases from J, leaving 14 bases between. Germline V gene sequence: CDR1 GTSNPN, CDR2 SVGIG (reference sequence). The CDR3 nucleotides read TGTGCCTGGAGCCTCGGACAACAACCTAACTATGGCTACACCTTC. As protein: CAWSLGQQPNYGYTF.

This sequence joins TRBV24-1 and TRBJ2-7; D uncertain. V was shortened by 5 bases and J by 2 bases, with 6 bases between the two germline ends. The CDR3 contains 12 residues. Germline CDR1 and CDR2: KGHDR and SFDVKD. This CDR3 is CATSGDTYEQYF. Here the CDR3 DNA reads TGTGCCACCAGTGGGGATACCTACGAGCAGTACTTC.

The J gene is TRBJ2-3, the V gene TRBV5-8; D is unclear. The CDR3 is made up of 11 amino acids. Per germline, CDR1 SGHTS and CDR2 YDEGEE. V was cut by 6 bases and J by 3 bases, with 5 bases left in between. Here the CDR3 reads CASTQTDTQYF. For the CDR3, the DNA is TGTGCCAGCACCCAAACAGATACGCAGTATTTT.

V and J are TRBV29-1 and TRBJ1-2; 7 positions match TRBD1. Germline CDR1 and CDR2: SQVTM and ANQGSEA. CDR3 length: 15 amino acids. V was pared by 0 bases and J by 4 bases, with 8 bases of the junction left unmatched. The CDR3 DNA follows: TGCAGCGTTGAAGAGCGGGACAGCGTTTCCTATGGCTACACCTTC. Translated: CSVEERDSVSYGYTF.

The V and J genes are TRBV18 and TRBJ1-4; 7 bases are a match to TRBD1. The CDR3 extends over 14 amino acids. V trimming: 6 bases; J trimming: 7 bases; junction bases outside the gene matches: 8. Per germline, CDR1 KGHSH and CDR2 LQKENI. The CDR3 nucleotides are TGTGCCAGCTCGCCGGGACAGCGAGGTGAAAAACTGTTTTTT. This sequence encodes CASSPGQRGEKLFF.

The V gene is TRBV7-2, the J gene TRBJ1-1; 10 bases map to TRBD1. Germline CDR1 and CDR2: SGHTA and FQGNSA. Trimming took 5 bases from V and 1 from J; bases not matched to a gene: 4. CDR3 length equals 15 residues. The CDR3 spells CASSPWTGGNTEAFF. CDR3 bases: TGTGCCAGCAGCCCTTGGACAGGGGGGAACACTGAAGCTTTCTTT.

This chain connects TRBV6-6 to TRBJ1-1, with 10 positions matching TRBD1. The CDR3 runs 15 residues. The ends lost 6 bases at V and 2 bases at J; junction bases unmatched: 6. CDR1 MNHNY and CDR2 SVGAGI come from the germline V gene (reference sequence). Here the CDR3 DNA reads TGTGCCAGCAGGTGGGGACAGGGGTTCAACACTGAAGCTTTCTTT. Amino acid sequence: CASRWGQGFNTEAFF.

The rearrangement links TRBV6-5 to TRBJ2-7; possibly TRBD2 for D (5 bases). Germline assignment: CDR1 MNHEY and CDR2 SVGAGI. Deletions cut 6 bases from V and 5 bases from J, with 17 bases between. This CDR3 is 14 amino acids long. In nucleotides, the CDR3 is TGTGCCAGCAGCCGAACACCGTCCGGGGACGAGCAGTACTTC. This encodes CASSRTPSGDEQYF.

In this sample, this clone turned up a few times. The V gene is TRBV5-1, the J gene TRBJ1-5, with D perhaps matching TRBD1 (5 bases). Trimming cost V 0 bases and J 5 bases, with 9 bases left between them. CDR1 and CDR2 from the germline V gene are SGHRS and YFSETQ. The CDR3 totals 14 residues. Here the CDR3 reads CASSLGGADQPQHF. In DNA, the CDR3 is TGCGCCAGCAGCTTGGGTGGGGCGGATCAGCCCCAGCATTTT.

The chain uses TRBV23-1 and TRBJ2-3; TRBD2 matches at 7 bases. TRBV23-1 has ORF status, its function being uncertain. The ends lost 9 bases at V and 6 bases at J; junction bases unmatched: 18. The CDR3 is 16 amino acids. CDR3 loop: CARDRDYNVYVDTQYF. In DNA form, the CDR3 reads TGCGCCAGGGACCGGGACTATAACGTTTACGTGGATACGCAGTATTTT.

CDR3 nucleotide sequence: TGTGCCAGCAGTTTATCCCGGGACAGCTATAATTCACCCCTCCACTTT. This encodes CASSLSRDSYNSPLHF. The chain recombines TRBV28 with TRBJ1-6, with 7 bases fitting TRBD1. Trimming took 1 base from V and 3 from J; bases not matched to a gene: 3. The CDR3 loop spans 16 amino acids. The germline CDR1 and CDR2 sequences are MDHEN and SYDVKM. The full variable domain, completed using reference TRBV28 and TRBJ1-6, is DVKVTQSSRYLVKRTGEKVFLECVQDMDHENMFWYRQDPGLGLRLIYFSYDVKMKEKGDIPEGYSVSREKKERFSLILESASTNQTSMYLCASSLSRDSYNSPLHFGNGTRLTVT.

This chain links TRBV5-8 with TRBJ1-1; 7 nucleotides agree with TRBD1. The V segment lost 0 bases and the J segment 4 bases; nucleotides outside the gene matches: 9. Germline V CDR1 and CDR2: SGHTS, YDEGEE. The CDR3 runs to 16 residues. This CDR3 is CASSLGQGGLRTEAFF. CDR3 coding DNA: TGTGCCAGCAGCTTGGGACAGGGAGGGTTGCGCACTGAAGCTTTCTTT.

This rearrangement joins TRBV6-5 to TRBJ2-3; D is ambiguous. Looked up from germline, CDR1 is MNHEY and CDR2 is SVGAGI. The CDR3 is 15 residues long. The V gene lost 6 bases and the J gene lost 0 bases, with 13 bases spanning the gap. CDR3 DNA: TGTGCCAGCAGCAGAACTCAAACAAGCACAGATACGCAGTATTTT. This encodes CASSRTQTSTDTQYF.

In its sample, this clone was seen once. This chain links TRBV6-1 with TRBJ2-7; D perhaps matches TRBD2 (6 bases). The CDR3 is 16 amino acids. Germline CDR1 MNHNS, CDR2 SASEGT. Trimming shortened V by 2 bases and J by 6 bases, and 20 bases separated the two germline ends. CDR3 loop: CASSEHIRDFRLEQYF. Written as DNA, the CDR3 is TGTGCCAGCAGTGAACATATACGGGACTTCCGGCTCGAGCAGTACTTC.

A single count supports this clone. This sequence joins TRBV29-1 and TRBJ2-1; D may be TRBD1 or TRBD2 (5 bases each). The V gene lost 7 bases and the J gene lost 3 bases, with 16 bases spanning the gap. Germline V lookup: CDR1 SQVTM, CDR2 ANQGSEA. The CDR3 is made up of 14 amino acids. CDR3 sequence: CSARDARNYNEQFF. The CDR3 nucleotides are TGCAGCGCCCGGGACGCCCGGAACTACAATGAGCAGTTCTTC.

In its sample, this clone was seen a few times. The chain links TRBV2 to TRBJ1-5, with D possibly being TRBD1 (5 bases). The CDR3 sequence is 14 residues long. Germline V CDR1 and CDR2: SNHLY, FYNNEI. V was shortened by 6 bases and J by 3 bases, with 12 bases between the two germline ends. The CDR3 DNA is TGTGCCAGCAGCGACCGGGACCCCAATCAGCCCCAGCATTTT. It encodes CASSDRDPNQPQHF.

V gene TRBV6-1 combines with J gene TRBJ1-5; D is undetermined. The length of the CDR3 is 14 residues. Germline V gene sequence: CDR1 MNHNS, CDR2 SASEGT. The germline V and J ends were trimmed by 0 bases and 5 bases, with 8 bases remaining between them. CDR3 in DNA: TGTGCCAGCAGTGAAGCTGGAGGCGATCAGCCCCAGCATTTT. Residues: CASSEAGGDQPQHF.

This rearrangement joins TRBV3-1 (or the pseudogene TRBV3-2) to TRBJ2-1, with 11 bases matching TRBD2. The CDR3 is made up of 14 amino acids. The V gene end was trimmed by 4 bases and the J gene end by 8 bases; junction bases not matched to a gene: 4. In germline, CDR1 is LGHDT, CDR2 YNNKEL (reference sequence). The CDR3 DNA sequence: TGTGCCAGCAGCCGTAGCGGGGGGGCGGATGAGCAGTTCTTC. This encodes CASSRSGGADEQFF.